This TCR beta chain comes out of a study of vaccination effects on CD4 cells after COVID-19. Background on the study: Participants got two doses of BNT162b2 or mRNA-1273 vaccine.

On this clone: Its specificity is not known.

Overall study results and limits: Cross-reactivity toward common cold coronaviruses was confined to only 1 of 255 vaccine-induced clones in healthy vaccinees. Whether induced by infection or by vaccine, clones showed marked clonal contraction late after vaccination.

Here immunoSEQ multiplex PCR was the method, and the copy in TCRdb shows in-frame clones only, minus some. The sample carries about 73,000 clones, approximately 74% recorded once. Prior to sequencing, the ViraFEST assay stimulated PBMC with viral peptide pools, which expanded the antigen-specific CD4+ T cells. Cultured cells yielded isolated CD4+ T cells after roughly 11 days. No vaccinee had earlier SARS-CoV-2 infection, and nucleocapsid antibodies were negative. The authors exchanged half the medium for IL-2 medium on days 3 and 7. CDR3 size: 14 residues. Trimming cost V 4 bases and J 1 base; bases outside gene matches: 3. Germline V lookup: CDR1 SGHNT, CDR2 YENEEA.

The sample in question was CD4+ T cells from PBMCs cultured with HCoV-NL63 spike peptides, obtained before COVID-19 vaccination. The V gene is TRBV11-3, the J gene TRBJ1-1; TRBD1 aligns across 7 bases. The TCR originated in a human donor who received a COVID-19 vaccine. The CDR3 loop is CASSSRQGNTEAFF. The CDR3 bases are TGTGCCAGCAGCTCTCGACAGGGGAACACTGAAGCTTTCTTT.